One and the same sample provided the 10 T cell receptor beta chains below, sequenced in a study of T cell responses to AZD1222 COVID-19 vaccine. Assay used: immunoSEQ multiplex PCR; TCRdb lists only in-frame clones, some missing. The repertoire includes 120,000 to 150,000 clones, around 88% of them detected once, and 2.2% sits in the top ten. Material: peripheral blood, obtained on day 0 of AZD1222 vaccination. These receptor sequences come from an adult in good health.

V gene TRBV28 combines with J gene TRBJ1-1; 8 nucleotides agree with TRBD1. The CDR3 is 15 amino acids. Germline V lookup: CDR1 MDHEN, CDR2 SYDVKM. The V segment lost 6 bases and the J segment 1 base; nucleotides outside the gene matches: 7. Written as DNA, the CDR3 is TGTGCCAGCAGGCCAGGGGGCGGCAAGAACACTGAAGCTTTCTTT. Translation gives CASRPGGGKNTEAFF.

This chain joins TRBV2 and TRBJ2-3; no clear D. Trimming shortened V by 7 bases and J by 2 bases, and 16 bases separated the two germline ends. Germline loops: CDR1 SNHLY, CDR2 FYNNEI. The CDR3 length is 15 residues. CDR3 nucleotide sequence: TGTGCCAGCACCAGAGGTTTCTCCAACACAGATACGCAGTATTTT. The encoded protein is CASTRGFSNTDTQYF.

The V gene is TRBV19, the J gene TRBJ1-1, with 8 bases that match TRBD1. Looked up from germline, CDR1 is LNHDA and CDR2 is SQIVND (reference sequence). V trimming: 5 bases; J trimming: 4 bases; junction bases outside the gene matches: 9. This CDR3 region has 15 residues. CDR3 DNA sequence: TGTGCCAGTAGTCCTCCAGGACAGGGTGCCACTGAAGCTTTCTTT. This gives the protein CASSPPGQGATEAFF.

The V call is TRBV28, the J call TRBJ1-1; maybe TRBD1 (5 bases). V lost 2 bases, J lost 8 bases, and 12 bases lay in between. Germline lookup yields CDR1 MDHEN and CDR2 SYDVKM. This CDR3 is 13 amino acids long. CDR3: CASSLPYDREAFF. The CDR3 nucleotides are TGTGCCAGCAGTTTACCCTACGACAGAGAAGCTTTCTTT.

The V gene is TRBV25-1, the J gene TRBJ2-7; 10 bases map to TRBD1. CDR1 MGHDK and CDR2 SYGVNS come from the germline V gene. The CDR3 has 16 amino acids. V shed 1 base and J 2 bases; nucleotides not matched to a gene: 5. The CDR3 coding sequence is TGTGCCAGCAGTGAATCTGGGGGACAGGGGCCCTACGAGCAGTACTTC. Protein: CASSESGGQGPYEQYF.

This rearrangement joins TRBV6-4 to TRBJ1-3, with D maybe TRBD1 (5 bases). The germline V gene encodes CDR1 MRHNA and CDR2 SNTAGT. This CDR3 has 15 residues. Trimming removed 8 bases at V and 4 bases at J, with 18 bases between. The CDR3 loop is CASSQGTGSGNTIYF. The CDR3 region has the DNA TGTGCCAGCTCTCAGGGTACCGGTTCAGGAAACACCATATATTTT.

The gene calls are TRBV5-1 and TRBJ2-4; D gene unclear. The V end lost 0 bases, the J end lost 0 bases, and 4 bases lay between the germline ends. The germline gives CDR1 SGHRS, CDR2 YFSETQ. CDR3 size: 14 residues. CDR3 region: CASSLEVAKNIQYF. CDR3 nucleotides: TGCGCCAGCAGCTTGGAGGTAGCCAAAAACATTCAGTACTTC.

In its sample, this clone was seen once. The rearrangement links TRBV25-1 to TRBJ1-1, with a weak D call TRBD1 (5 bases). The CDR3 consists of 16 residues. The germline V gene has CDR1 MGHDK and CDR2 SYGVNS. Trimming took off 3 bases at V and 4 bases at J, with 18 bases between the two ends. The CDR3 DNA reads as TGTGCCAGCAGTGAGTCAAAAGGGGCGGGCGGCACTGAAGCTTTCTTT. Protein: CASSESKGAGGTEAFF.

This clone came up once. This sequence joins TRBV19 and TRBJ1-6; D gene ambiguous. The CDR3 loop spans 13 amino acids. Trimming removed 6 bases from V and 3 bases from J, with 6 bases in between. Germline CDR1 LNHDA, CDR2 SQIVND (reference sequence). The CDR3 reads CASRRDYNSPLHF. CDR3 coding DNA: TGTGCCAGTAGGCGTGACTATAATTCACCCCTCCACTTT.

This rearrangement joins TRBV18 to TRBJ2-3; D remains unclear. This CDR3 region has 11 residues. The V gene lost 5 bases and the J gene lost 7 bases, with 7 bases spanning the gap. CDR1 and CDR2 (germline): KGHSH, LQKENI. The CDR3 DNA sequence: TGTGCCAGCTCAGTCCCTCATACGCAGTATTTT. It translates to CASSVPHTQYF.